The entry below gives a single T cell receptor beta chain sequence along with its context. The target antigen is unknown. The data belong to a study of Graves' ophthalmopathy and Graves' hyperthyroidism. General study results and limits: With a specificity of roughly 72% and a sensitivity of about 71%, the model predicted ophthalmopathy progression.

The CDR3 contains 14 residues. Trimming stripped 0 bases from V and 3 bases from J, with 8 bases between. Germline V gene data show CDR1 as LGHNA and CDR2 as YSLEER. Amplification of TCR beta CDR3 regions used RNA transcripts. HTBI primers were used in a first-round RT-PCR, which preceded a second-round multiplex PCR. TCRdb reprocessed the multiplex PCR reads with MiXCR, giving one entry per CDR3 protein. The top ten hold over 8.5% of the sample, which has some 1.1 million distinct CDR3 sequences, 35% to 45% seen once. The sample comprised peripheral blood or thyroid tissue (not recorded which). This TCR came from an adult man with Graves' hyperthyroidism. The chain uses TRBV4-3 and TRBJ1-2, with D perhaps TRBD1 (5 bases). CDR3 residues: CASSQDRDDYGYTF. The DNA of the CDR3 is TGCGCCAGCAGCCAAGATCGGGACGACTATGGCTACACCTTC.